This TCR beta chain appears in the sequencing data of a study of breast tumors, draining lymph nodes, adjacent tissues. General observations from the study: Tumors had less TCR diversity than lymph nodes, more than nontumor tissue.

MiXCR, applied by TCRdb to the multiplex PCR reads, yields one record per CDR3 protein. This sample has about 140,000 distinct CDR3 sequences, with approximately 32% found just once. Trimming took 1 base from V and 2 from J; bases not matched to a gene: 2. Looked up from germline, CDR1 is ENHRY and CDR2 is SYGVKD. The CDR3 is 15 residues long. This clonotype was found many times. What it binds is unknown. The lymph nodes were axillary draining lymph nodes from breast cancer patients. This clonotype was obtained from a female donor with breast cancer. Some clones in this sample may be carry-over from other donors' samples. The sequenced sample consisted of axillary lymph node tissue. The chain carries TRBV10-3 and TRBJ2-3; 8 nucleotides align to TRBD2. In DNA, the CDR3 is TGTGCCATCAGTGAGTATAGCGGGGACACAGATACGCAGTATTTT. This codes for CAISEYSGDTDTQYF.